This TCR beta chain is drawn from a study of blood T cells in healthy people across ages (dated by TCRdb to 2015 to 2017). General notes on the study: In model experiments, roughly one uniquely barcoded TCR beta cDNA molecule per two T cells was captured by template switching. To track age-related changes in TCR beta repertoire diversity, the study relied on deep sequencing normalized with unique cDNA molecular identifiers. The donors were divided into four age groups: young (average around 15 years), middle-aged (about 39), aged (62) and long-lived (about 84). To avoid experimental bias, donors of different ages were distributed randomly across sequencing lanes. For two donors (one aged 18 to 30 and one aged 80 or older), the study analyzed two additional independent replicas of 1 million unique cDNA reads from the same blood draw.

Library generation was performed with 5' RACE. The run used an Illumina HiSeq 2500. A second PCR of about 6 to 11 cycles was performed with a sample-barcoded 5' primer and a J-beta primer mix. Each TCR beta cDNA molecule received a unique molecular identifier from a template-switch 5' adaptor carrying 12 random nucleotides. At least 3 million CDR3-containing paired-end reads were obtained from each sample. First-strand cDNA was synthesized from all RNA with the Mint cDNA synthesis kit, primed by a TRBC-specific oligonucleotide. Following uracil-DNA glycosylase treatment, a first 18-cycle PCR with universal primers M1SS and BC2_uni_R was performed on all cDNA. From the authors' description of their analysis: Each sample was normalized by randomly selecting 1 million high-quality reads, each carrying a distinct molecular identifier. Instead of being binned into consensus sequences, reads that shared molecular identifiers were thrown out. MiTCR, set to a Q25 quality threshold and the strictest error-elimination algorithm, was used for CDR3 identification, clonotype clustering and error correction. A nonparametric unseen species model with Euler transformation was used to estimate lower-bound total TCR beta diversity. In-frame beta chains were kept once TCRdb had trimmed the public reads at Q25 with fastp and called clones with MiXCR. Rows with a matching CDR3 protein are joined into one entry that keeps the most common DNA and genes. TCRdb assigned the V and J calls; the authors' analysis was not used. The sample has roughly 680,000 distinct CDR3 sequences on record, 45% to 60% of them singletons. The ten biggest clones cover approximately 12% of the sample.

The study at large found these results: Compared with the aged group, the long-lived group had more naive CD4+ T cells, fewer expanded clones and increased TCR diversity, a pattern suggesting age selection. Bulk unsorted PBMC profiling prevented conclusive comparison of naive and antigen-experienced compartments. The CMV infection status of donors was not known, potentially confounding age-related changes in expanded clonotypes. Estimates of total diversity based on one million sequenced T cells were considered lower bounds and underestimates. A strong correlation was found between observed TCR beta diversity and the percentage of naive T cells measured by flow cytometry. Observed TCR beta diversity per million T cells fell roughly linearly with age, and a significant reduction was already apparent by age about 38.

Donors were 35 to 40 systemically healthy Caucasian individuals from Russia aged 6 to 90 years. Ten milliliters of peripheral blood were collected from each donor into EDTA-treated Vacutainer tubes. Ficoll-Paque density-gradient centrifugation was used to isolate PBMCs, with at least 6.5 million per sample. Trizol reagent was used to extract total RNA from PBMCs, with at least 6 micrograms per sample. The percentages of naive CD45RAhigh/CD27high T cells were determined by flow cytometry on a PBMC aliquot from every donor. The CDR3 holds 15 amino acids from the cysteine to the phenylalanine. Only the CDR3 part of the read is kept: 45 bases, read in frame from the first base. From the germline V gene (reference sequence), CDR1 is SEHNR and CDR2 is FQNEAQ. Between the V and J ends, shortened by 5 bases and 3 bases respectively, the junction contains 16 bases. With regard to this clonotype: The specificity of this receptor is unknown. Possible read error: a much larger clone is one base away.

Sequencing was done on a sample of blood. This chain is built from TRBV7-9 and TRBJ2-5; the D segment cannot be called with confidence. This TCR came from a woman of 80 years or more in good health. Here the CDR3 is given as CASSLNPRQKETQYF. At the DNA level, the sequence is TGTGCCAGCAGCCTCAACCCCAGGCAGAAAGAGACCCAGTACTTC.